The 28 T cell receptor beta chains presented below share a single source sample, sequenced in a study of T-cell memory formation after mild COVID-19. MiXCR, run by TCRdb on the 5' RACE reads, gives a single entry per CDR3 protein. The data show around 250,000 distinct CDR3 sequences, about 17% seen once. The specimen sequenced was PBMCs or a T cell subset sorted from them (not recorded which). These receptors originate from a man aged 18 to 29 who had mild COVID-19 (a few samples of this study predate the infection). Cell type and time point are not known.

The rearrangement uses TRBV18 and TRBJ2-3, with a possible D match to TRBD2 (6 bases). Per the germline V gene, CDR1 is KGHSH and CDR2 is LQKENI. Trimming removed 5 bases at V and 4 bases at J, with 10 bases between. The CDR3 runs to 13 residues. The CDR3 loop reads CASSLTSSDTQYF. DNA for the CDR3: TGTGCCAGCTCATTAACTAGCTCAGATACGCAGTATTTT.

This clonotype has more than one count but fewer than ten. The CDR3: CASSLGGISYGYTF. For the CDR3, the DNA is TGTGCCAGCAGTTTAGGAGGGATCAGCTATGGCTACACCTTC. The chain links TRBV12-3 or TRBV12-4 to TRBJ1-2; D is unresolved. The CDR3 extends over 14 amino acids. The V gene lost 1 base and the J gene lost 4 bases, with 10 bases spanning the gap.

The rearrangement joins TRBV28 to TRBJ1-1, with TRBD1 matching 7 bases. Per germline, CDR1 MDHEN and CDR2 SYDVKM. The junction had 6 bases not matched to a gene; V was cut back by 5 bases and J by 0 bases. The CDR3 runs to 15 residues. For the CDR3, the DNA is TGTGCCAGCAGTGTGACGGGACAGATGAACACTGAAGCTTTCTTT. This sequence encodes CASSVTGQMNTEAFF.

This chain links TRBV6-4 with TRBJ2-5, with no clear D. The CDR3 consists of 15 residues. Germline CDR1 reads MRHNA; CDR2 reads SNTAGT. Trimming took off 1 base at V and 2 bases at J, with 11 bases between the two ends. CDR3 in amino acids: CASSDCAGPQETQYF. The CDR3 DNA sequence: TGTGCCAGCAGTGACTGCGCCGGGCCGCAAGAGACCCAGTACTTC.

This chain uses TRBV18 with TRBJ2-3, with D possibly TRBD2 on 6 matching bases. Germline CDR1 and CDR2: KGHSH and LQKENI. The CDR3 runs to 16 residues. Deletions cut 3 bases from V and 2 bases from J, with 15 bases between. CDR3 amino acids: CASSPFSTGDTDTQYF. CDR3 bases: TGTGCCAGCTCACCGTTCTCGACGGGAGACACAGATACGCAGTATTTT. Combining the CDR3 with reference TRBV18 and TRBJ2-3 gives the whole variable domain NAGVMQNPRHLVRRRGQEARLRCSPMKGHSHVYWYRQLPEEGLKFMVYLQKENIIDESGMPKERFSAEFPKEGPSILRIQQVVRGDSAAYFCASSPFSTGDTDTQYFGPGTRLTVL.

The chain joins TRBV23-1 to TRBJ2-3; D may be TRBD1 or TRBD2 (5 bases each). TRBV23-1 is an ORF, with its function uncertain. V lost 6 bases to trimming and J lost 4 bases, with 17 bases between them. This CDR3 has 15 amino acids. CDR3 nucleotides: TGCGCCAGCAGATATTCCGGGACGCCCGCAGATACGCAGTATTTT. Translation gives CASRYSGTPADTQYF.

V gene TRBV29-1 combines with J gene TRBJ2-1; weak D call: TRBD1 (6 bases). This CDR3 has 16 residues. Germline CDR1 SQVTM, CDR2 ANQGSEA. The ends were cut back, 6 bases at V and 8 bases at J, with 26 bases in the middle. This CDR3 reads CSVVKWGQDRVDEQFF. CDR3 nucleotides: TGCAGCGTCGTGAAGTGGGGGCAGGATAGGGTCGATGAGCAGTTCTTC.

This clonotype was seen a handful of times. V and J are TRBV4-3 and TRBJ2-7; 9 bases fit TRBD1. The CDR3 covers 16 residues. CDR1 is LGHNA, CDR2 YSLEER, per germline. V shed 4 bases, J shed 2 bases, and the junction held 9 bases outside the gene matches. Here the CDR3 reads CASSRKRDRAPYEQYF. The CDR3 DNA reads as TGCGCCAGCAGCCGGAAAAGGGACAGGGCCCCCTACGAGCAGTACTTC.

This clonotype was counted a few times. The rearrangement joins TRBV20-1 to TRBJ1-6; D is perhaps TRBD1 (5 bases). The CDR3 runs to 15 residues. Per the germline V gene, CDR1 is DFQATT and CDR2 is SNEGSKA (reference sequence). V was cut by 3 bases and J by 10 bases, with 19 bases left in between. Here the CDR3 DNA reads TGCAGTGCTAGGGGGTTGGGGGACCGTTCATCACCCCTCCACTTT. Translating gives CSARGLGDRSSPLHF.

This clonotype was observed a few times. This chain uses TRBV12-3 or TRBV12-4 with TRBJ1-5; the D gene is possibly TRBD1 (5 bases). Trimming removed 4 bases from V and 6 bases from J, with 10 bases in between. CDR3 length equals 13 residues. The DNA of the CDR3 is TGTGCCAGCAGTTGGCAGGGTCTTCAGCCCCAGCATTTT. It yields the protein CASSWQGLQPQHF.

This clonotype was observed at least ten times. The gene calls are TRBV7-9 and TRBJ2-2; no clear D gene. Germline assignment: CDR1 SEHNR and CDR2 FQNEAQ (reference sequence). The CDR3 totals 14 residues. Deletions cut 1 base from V and 6 bases from J, with 9 bases between. As DNA, the CDR3 is TGTGCCAGCAGCTTAGAGGACGTGTCCGGGGAGCTGTTTTTT. It specifies CASSLEDVSGELFF.

V and J are TRBV2 and TRBJ1-1; 7 bases align to TRBD1. Trimming cost V 5 bases and J 1 base; bases outside gene matches: 7. CDR3 size: 15 residues. Germline V gives CDR1 SNHLY, CDR2 FYNNEI. In DNA, the CDR3 is TGTGCCAGCAGTCCTCCGGGACAGCAGAACACTGAAGCTTTCTTT. Its translation is CASSPPGQQNTEAFF.

There are many counts of this clonotype. The chain has TRBV12-3 or TRBV12-4 and TRBJ2-1; no firm D call. The CDR3 spans 14 residues. V was trimmed by 9 bases and J by 5 bases, leaving 17 bases between them. The CDR3 is CASSLAPRNNEQFF. The CDR3 nucleotides read TGTGCCAGTAGCTTAGCCCCCAGGAACAATGAGCAGTTCTTC.

This sequence joins TRBV6-6 and TRBJ2-7; 10 nucleotides agree with TRBD2. This CDR3 is 15 amino acids long. The V and J ends lost 5 bases and 7 bases, in that order; junction bases with no gene match: 11. Germline V gene data show CDR1 as MNHNY and CDR2 as SVGAGI (reference sequence). The CDR3 region has the DNA TGTGCCAGCAGTGCCCCCGGTACTAGCGGGGCTGAGCAGTACGTC. This encodes CASSAPGTSGAEQYV.

This clonotype was seen a few times. The chain is built from TRBV6-6 and TRBJ1-2, with D possibly TRBD1 on 5 matching bases. The CDR3 has 13 residues. The germline V gene encodes CDR1 MNHNY and CDR2 SVGAGI (reference sequence). The V gene lost 7 bases and the J gene lost 7 bases, with 16 bases spanning the gap. CDR3 nucleotides: TGTGCCAGCATGGGACCTACGGCGGTTGGCTACACCTTC. Encoded protein: CASMGPTAVGYTF.

CDR3: CASTPAPGTSGRTRETQYF. The CDR3 nucleotides are TGTGCCAGCACTCCAGCCCCGGGGACTAGCGGACGCACCAGGGAGACCCAGTACTTC. V and J are TRBV5-5 and TRBJ2-5, with 11 bases that match TRBD2. Germline assignment: CDR1 SGHKS and CDR2 YYEKEE (reference sequence). V lost 6 bases to trimming and J lost 5 bases; unmatched junction nucleotides: 21. CDR3 length: 19 amino acids. The full variable domain, rest sourced from reference TRBV5-5 and TRBJ2-5, is DAGVTQSPTHLIKTRGQQVTLRCSPISGHKSVSWYQQVLGQGPQFIFQYYEKEERGRGNFPDRFSARQFPNYSSELNVNALLLGDSALYLCASTPAPGTSGRTRETQYFGPGTRLLVL.

The rearrangement uses TRBV5-1 and TRBJ1-1; the D gene is possibly TRBD1 (5 bases). Germline values: CDR1 SGHRS, CDR2 YFSETQ. The CDR3 contains 13 residues. Deletions cut 4 bases from V and 12 bases from J, with 19 bases between. In DNA, the CDR3 is TGCGCCAGCAGCCTAGGAGGGGCCGCCGTGACTTTCTTT. Translation gives CASSLGGAAVTFF. The full variable domain, completed using reference TRBV5-1 and TRBJ1-1, is KAGVTQTPRYLIKTRGQQVTLSCSPISGHRSVSWYQQTPGQGLQFLFEYFSETQRNKGNFPGRFSGRQFSNSRSEMNVSTLELGDSALYLCASSLGGAAVTFFGQGTRLTVV.

This clonotype was observed a few times. The V gene is TRBV6-5, the J gene TRBJ1-5; D is uncertain. Germline values: CDR1 MNHEY, CDR2 SVGAGI. Trimming cost V 5 bases and J 7 bases, with 12 bases left between them. This CDR3 is built from 13 residues. The CDR3 loop reads CASSTQQSQPQHF. The CDR3 DNA reads as TGTGCCAGCAGTACCCAACAGAGCCAGCCCCAGCATTTT.

This clonotype showed up just a few times. The J gene is TRBJ2-1, the V gene TRBV12-3 or TRBV12-4, with 9 positions matching TRBD1. V gave up 7 bases and J gave up 7 bases; unmatched junction bases: 8. The CDR3 runs to 14 residues. The CDR3: CASTRTGDGNEQFF. In DNA, the CDR3 is TGTGCCAGCACCAGGACAGGGGATGGGAATGAGCAGTTCTTC.

The chain has TRBV9 and TRBJ2-3; 7 bases align to TRBD1. Germline CDR1 SGDLS, CDR2 YYNGEE. V trimming: 5 bases; J trimming: 0 bases; junction bases outside the gene matches: 6. The CDR3 is made up of 15 amino acids. CDR3 residues: CASSLGQPSTDTQYF. Written as DNA, the CDR3 is TGTGCCAGCAGTTTGGGACAGCCTAGCACAGATACGCAGTATTTT.

This clonotype was picked up a small number of times. V is TRBV7-9 and J is TRBJ1-1; D is perhaps TRBD1 (5 bases). Trimming cost V 3 bases and J 3 bases, with 14 bases left between them. Germline V gene sequence: CDR1 SEHNR, CDR2 FQNEAQ (reference sequence). The CDR3 spans 15 residues. CDR3 nucleotide sequence: TGTGCCAGCAGCTTTTCCGGGGGTTTGGACACTGAAGCTTTCTTT. Translation: CASSFSGGLDTEAFF.

The chain uses TRBV6-5 and TRBJ1-3, with a weak D call TRBD1 (6 bases). The germline gives CDR1 MNHEY, CDR2 SVGAGI. The CDR3 sequence is 14 residues long. V was pared by 7 bases and J by 0 bases, with 10 bases between. The CDR3 region is CASKRTDSGNTIYF. The CDR3 region has the DNA TGTGCCAGCAAGAGGACAGACTCTGGAAACACCATATATTTT.

The chain recombines TRBV6-1 with TRBJ2-1; tentatively, D is TRBD2 (5 bases). The germline V gene encodes CDR1 MNHNS and CDR2 SASEGT. The CDR3 loop spans 12 amino acids. V was cut by 6 bases and J by 10 bases, with 13 bases left in between. CDR3 sequence: CASRLVDSEQFF. The CDR3 DNA reads TGTGCCAGCAGACTAGTAGACTCGGAGCAGTTCTTC.

This clonotype appeared a few times. The rearrangement joins TRBV20-1 to TRBJ2-7; 9 bases map to TRBD1. The germline V gene has CDR1 DFQATT and CDR2 SNEGSKA (reference sequence). The CDR3 consists of 14 residues. V shed 0 bases and J 1 base; nucleotides not matched to a gene: 1. The CDR3 loop is CSARDGTGSYEQYF. The CDR3 DNA sequence: TGCAGTGCTAGAGATGGGACAGGGTCCTACGAGCAGTACTTC.

This clonotype has a handful of counts. The rearrangement uses TRBV24-1 and TRBJ2-5; 13 nucleotides line up with TRBD2. With V trimmed by 9 bases and J by 5 bases, 2 bases remained unmatched. CDR3 length equals 13 residues. In germline, CDR1 is KGHDR, CDR2 SFDVKD. The DNA of the CDR3 is TGTGCCACCGGACTAGCGGGGGAGGAGACCCAGTACTTC. It codes for CATGLAGEETQYF.

The V and J genes are TRBV7-6 and TRBJ2-2; 7 bases are shared with TRBD1. Germline CDR1 is SGHVS and CDR2 is FNYEAQ. This CDR3 is built from 14 residues. The CDR3 DNA is TGTGCAGCTAACCGACAGGGCGCCCCCGGGGAGCTGTTTTTT. Protein: CAANRQGAPGELFF.

The rearrangement links TRBV5-1 to TRBJ1-6; weak D call: TRBD1 (6 bases). Germline V gene sequence: CDR1 SGHRS, CDR2 YFSETQ. This CDR3 has 15 residues. The V and J ends lost 0 bases and 9 bases respectively, with 13 bases between them. For the CDR3, the DNA is TGCGCCAGCAGCTTGGAGGGAGGGGGAGTTTCACCCCTCCACTTT. It is translated as CASSLEGGGVSPLHF.

V usage is TRBV27 and J usage is TRBJ2-7, with 10 bases lining up with TRBD1. CDR1 and CDR2 from the germline V gene are MNHEY and SMNVEV (reference sequence). There are 15 residues in the CDR3. The V gene end was trimmed by 6 bases and the J gene end by 2 bases; junction bases not matched to a gene: 7. CDR3 sequence (DNA): TGTGCCAGCAGGAGACAGGGGGCGCAGCCCTACGAGCAGTACGTC. This codes for CASRRQGAQPYEQYV.